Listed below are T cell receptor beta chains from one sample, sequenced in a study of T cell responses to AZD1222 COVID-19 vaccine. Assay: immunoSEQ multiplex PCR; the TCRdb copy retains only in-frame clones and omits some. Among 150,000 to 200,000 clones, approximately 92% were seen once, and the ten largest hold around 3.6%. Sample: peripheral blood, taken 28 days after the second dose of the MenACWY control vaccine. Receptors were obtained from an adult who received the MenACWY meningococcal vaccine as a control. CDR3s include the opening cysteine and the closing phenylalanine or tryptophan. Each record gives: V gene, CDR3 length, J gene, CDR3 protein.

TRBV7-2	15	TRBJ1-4	CASSRSRATNEKLFF
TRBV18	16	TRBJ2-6	CASSPPEGSGANVLTF
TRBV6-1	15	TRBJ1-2	CASSEKQGIPGGYTF
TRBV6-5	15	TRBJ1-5	CASSRTGQGDQPQHF
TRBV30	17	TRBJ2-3	CAWSVGSVGRGTDTQYF
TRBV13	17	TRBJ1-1	CASSLGSRADMNTEAFF
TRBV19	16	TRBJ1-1	CASSRGAGGIGTEAFF
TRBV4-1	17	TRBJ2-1	CASSTPGLAGEKVEQFF
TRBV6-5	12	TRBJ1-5	CASSPLGQPQHF
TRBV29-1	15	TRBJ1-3	CSVVGQGLSGNTIYF
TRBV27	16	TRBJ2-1	CASSPFIGGSYNEQFF
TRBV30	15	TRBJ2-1	CAWSVRGRLYDEQFF
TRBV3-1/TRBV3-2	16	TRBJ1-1	CASSQDRWQLNTEAFF
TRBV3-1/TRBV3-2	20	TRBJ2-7	CASSQVLWVEGRPNRYEQYF
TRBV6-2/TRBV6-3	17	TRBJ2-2	CASSGGTSGTNTGELFF
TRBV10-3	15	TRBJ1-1	CAISESGGGNTEAFF
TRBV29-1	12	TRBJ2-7	CSVSTEYYEQYF
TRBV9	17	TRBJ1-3	CASSVGAGGYSGNTIYF
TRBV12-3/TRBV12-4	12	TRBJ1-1	CASREGNTEAFF
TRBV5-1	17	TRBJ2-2	CASSIIPGLAGTGELFF
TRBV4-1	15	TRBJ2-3	CASSQAPSEGDTQYF
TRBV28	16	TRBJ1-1	CAITISEGEWRTEAFF
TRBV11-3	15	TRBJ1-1	CASSLRSTGSTEAFF
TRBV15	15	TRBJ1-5	CATSRDLGEGQPQHF
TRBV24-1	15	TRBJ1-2	CATSDSQGRNYGYTF
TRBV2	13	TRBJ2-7	CASSGPAGYEQYF